These 10 T cell receptor beta chains came from one sample sequenced in a study of human T cells and chemical hapten exposure. Time point defined: patch test 3, about 24 weeks after DPC sensitization. Treatment denoted: therapeutic diphenylcyclopropenone sensitization with weekly scalp DPC. A single record per CDR3 protein comes from TCRdb applying MiXCR to the RACE reads. The sample has 50,000 or so distinct CDR3 sequences; more than 9.5% are singletons. Source: whole blood, taken in connection with sensitization to the hapten diphenylcyclopropenone (DPC). These receptors were collected from a woman aged 40 to 49 with alopecia areata. Some clones in this sample may be carry-over from other donors' samples.

The V call is TRBV28, the J call TRBJ1-2, with D uncertain. Germline CDR1 and CDR2: MDHEN and SYDVKM. V was clipped by 8 bases and J by 5 bases, with 12 bases between them. This CDR3 comprises 12 residues. This CDR3 reads CASGGVAYGYTF. For the CDR3, the DNA is TGTGCCAGCGGTGGGGTGGCTTATGGCTACACCTTC.

Ten or more counts support this clonotype. CDR3 nucleotides: TGCAGTGCTAGACCTAGCGGGACCTACAATGAGCAGTTCTTC. Translated, it gives CSARPSGTYNEQFF. The V gene is TRBV20-1, the J gene TRBJ2-1; 9 positions match TRBD2. With V trimmed by 2 bases and J by 2 bases, 1 base remained unmatched. This CDR3 comprises 14 residues. Germline CDR1 is DFQATT and CDR2 is SNEGSKA (reference sequence).

V is TRBV5-4 and J is TRBJ2-7, with D hard to call. Germline V gene lookup returns CDR1 SGHNT and CDR2 YYREEE (reference sequence). This CDR3 spans 13 amino acids. Trimming left V 0 bases short and J 3 bases short, with 7 bases between. The CDR3, as DNA: TGTGCCAGCAGCTTGGACAGTGACTACGAGCAGTACTTC. Translation gives CASSLDSDYEQYF.

This clonotype has at least ten counts. CDR3 sequence: CASSRGTEVVQETQYF. CDR3 coding DNA: TGTGCCAGCAGCCGTGGGACAGAAGTGGTCCAAGAGACCCAGTACTTC. J is TRBJ2-5 and V is TRBV7-8, with 7 bases that match TRBD1. The CDR3 totals 16 residues. With V trimmed by 5 bases and J by 1 base, 10 bases remained unmatched. Germline lookup yields CDR1 SGHVS and CDR2 FQNEAQ.

This clonotype was detected many times. The chain uses TRBV7-2 and TRBJ1-5; tentatively, D is TRBD1 (6 bases). The germline gives CDR1 SGHTA, CDR2 FQGNSA. The CDR3 is 14 amino acids. V shed 5 bases and J shed 4 bases, with 12 bases lying between them. CDR3 DNA: TGTGCCAGCAGCGTTCCAGGGGTAAATCAGCCCCAGCATTTT. This translates into CASSVPGVNQPQHF.

This clonotype was recorded many times. This chain joins TRBV9 and TRBJ1-5; weak D call: TRBD1 (5 bases). Germline V gene lookup returns CDR1 SGDLS and CDR2 YYNGEE. V lost 4 bases and J 1 base, leaving 15 bases between the germline ends. CDR3 size: 16 residues. DNA of the CDR3: TGTGCCAGCAGCCGTAGATACGGGGCGAGCAATCAGCCCCAGCATTTT. Translation gives CASSRRYGASNQPQHF. The variable domain in full, completed from reference TRBV9 and TRBJ1-5, reads DSGVTQTPKHLITATGQRVTLRCSPRSGDLSVYWYQQSLDQGLQFLIQYYNGEERAKGNILERFSAQQFPDLHSELNLSSLELGDSALYFCASSRRYGASNQPQHFGDGTRLSIL.

The chain joins TRBV27 to TRBJ2-3, with D possibly being TRBD2 (5 bases). CDR3 length: 12 amino acids. CDR1 MNHEY and CDR2 SMNVEV come from the germline V gene (reference sequence). V lost 6 bases and J 2 bases, leaving 6 bases between the germline ends. The CDR3 loop reads CASREDTDTQYF. The CDR3 DNA sequence: TGTGCCAGCAGGGAGGACACAGATACGCAGTATTTT.

This clonotype was detected many times. This chain uses TRBV7-2 with TRBJ1-5; TRBD1 aligns across 7 bases. CDR1 SGHTA and CDR2 FQGNSA come from the germline V gene. The CDR3 loop spans 13 amino acids. V shed 5 bases and J 6 bases; nucleotides not matched to a gene: 4. CDR3 region: CASSTTGVQPQHF. The CDR3 coding sequence is TGTGCCAGCAGCACAACAGGGGTTCAGCCCCAGCATTTT.

This chain uses TRBV7-6 with TRBJ2-5, with TRBD2 identical over 16 bases. With 3 bases clipped from V and 2 bases from J, the junction kept 3 bases outside the gene matches. The CDR3 has 17 residues. Germline assignment: CDR1 SGHVS and CDR2 FNYEAQ. Here the CDR3 DNA reads TGTGCCAGCAGCTTGGGACTAGCGGGGGGGCAGCAAGAGACCCAGTACTTC. It codes for CASSLGLAGGQQETQYF.

This clonotype appeared many times. The chain uses TRBV6-2 or TRBV6-3 and TRBJ1-1; D remains unclear. V lost 3 bases and J 2 bases, leaving 10 bases between the germline ends. The CDR3 has 14 amino acids. Germline loops: CDR1 MNHEY, CDR2 SVGEGT. The CDR3 sequence is CASSYGRLNTEAFF. The CDR3 DNA sequence: TGTGCCAGCAGTTATGGCAGGCTCAACACTGAAGCTTTCTTT.